This T cell receptor (beta chain) was sequenced during a study of blood T cells in healthy people across ages. Study-level points and caveats: Long-lived and aged donors differed, with more naive CD4+ cells and higher diversity in the long-lived.

Total RNA was isolated from each sample in quantities of at least 6 micrograms. With respect to this clonotype: The target antigen is unknown.

Alongside a J-beta primer mix, a sample-barcoded 5' primer served in a second PCR lasting about 7 to 12 cycles. The authors tagged each cDNA molecule using a template-switch adaptor with 12 random nucleotides. The study obtained at least 2.5 million CDR3-containing paired-end reads from every sample. TCRdb fed the 5' RACE reads into MiXCR, producing one record per CDR3 protein. The sample holds 380,000 or so distinct CDR3 sequences, 52% seen once. Germline CDR1 SQVTM, CDR2 ANQGSEA. The CDR3 sequence is 15 residues long. V was shortened by 8 bases and J by 2 bases, with 20 bases between the two germline ends.

V usage is TRBV29-1 and J usage is TRBJ2-3, with unresolved D. Sequencing input: blood. This receptor was identified in a man between 60 and 70 years old in good health. Here the CDR3 reads CSLSWSVSTTDTQYF. In nucleotides, the CDR3 is TGCAGCCTTTCATGGTCCGTATCCACCACAGATACGCAGTATTTT.